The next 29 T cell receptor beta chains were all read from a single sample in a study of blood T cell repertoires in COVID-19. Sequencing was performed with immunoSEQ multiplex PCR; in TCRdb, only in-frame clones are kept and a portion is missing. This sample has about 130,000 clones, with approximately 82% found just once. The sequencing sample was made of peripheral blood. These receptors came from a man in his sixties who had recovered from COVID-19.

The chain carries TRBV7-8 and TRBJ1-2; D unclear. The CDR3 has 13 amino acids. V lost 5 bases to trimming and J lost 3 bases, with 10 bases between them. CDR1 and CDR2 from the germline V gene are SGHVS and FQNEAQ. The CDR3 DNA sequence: TGTGCCAGCAGCGCGACATTGCACTATGGCTACACCTTC. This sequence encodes CASSATLHYGYTF.

The CDR3, as DNA: TGCAGCGTTTCCGGGACAGCGGAGCAGCCCCAGCATTTT. As protein: CSVSGTAEQPQHF. V and J are TRBV29-1 and TRBJ1-5; 7 bases are shared with TRBD1. The CDR3 runs to 13 residues. Germline CDR1 SQVTM, CDR2 ANQGSEA. Trimming removed 5 bases from V and 7 bases from J; junction bases left unmatched: 8. Supplemented by reference TRBV29-1 and TRBJ1-5, the full variable domain reads SAVISQKPSRDICQRGTSLTIQCQVDSQVTMMFWYRQQPGQSLTLIATANQGSEATYESGFVIDKFPISRPNLTFSTLTVSNMSPEDSSIYLCSVSGTAEQPQHFGDGTRLSIL.

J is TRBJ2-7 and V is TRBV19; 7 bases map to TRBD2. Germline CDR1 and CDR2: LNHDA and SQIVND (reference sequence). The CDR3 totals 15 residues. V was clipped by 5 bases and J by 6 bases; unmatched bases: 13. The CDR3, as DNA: TGTGCCAGTAGTCCAGCGGGGTCCCCACTAGCCGAGCAGTACTTC. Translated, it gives CASSPAGSPLAEQYF.

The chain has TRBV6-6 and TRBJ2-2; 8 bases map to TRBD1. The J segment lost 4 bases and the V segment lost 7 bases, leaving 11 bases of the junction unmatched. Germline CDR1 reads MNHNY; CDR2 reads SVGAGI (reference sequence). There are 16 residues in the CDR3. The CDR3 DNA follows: TGTGCCAGCACCGGGACTCACACAGGGGGCACCGGGGAGCTGTTTTTT. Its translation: CASTGTHTGGTGELFF.

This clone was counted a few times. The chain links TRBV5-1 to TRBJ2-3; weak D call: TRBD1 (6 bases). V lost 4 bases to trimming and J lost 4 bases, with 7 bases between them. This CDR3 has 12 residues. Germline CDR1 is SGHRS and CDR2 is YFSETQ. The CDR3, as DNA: TGCGCCAGCAGCCCAGGGGCAGATACGCAGTATTTT. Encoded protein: CASSPGADTQYF. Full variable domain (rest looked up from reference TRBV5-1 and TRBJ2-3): KAGVTQTPRYLIKTRGQQVTLSCSPISGHRSVSWYQQTPGQGLQFLFEYFSETQRNKGNFPGRFSGRQFSNSRSEMNVSTLELGDSALYLCASSPGADTQYFGPGTRLTVL.

The CDR3 here is CASSYRGTNEKLFF. DNA for the CDR3: TGTGCCAGCAGTTACAGGGGAACTAATGAAAAACTGTTTTTT. This chain uses TRBV6-6 with TRBJ1-4; the D gene is possibly TRBD1 (5 bases). Germline V CDR1 and CDR2: MNHNY, SVGAGI (reference sequence). V gave up 2 bases and J gave up 1 base, with 5 bases separating them. CDR3 size: 14 residues.

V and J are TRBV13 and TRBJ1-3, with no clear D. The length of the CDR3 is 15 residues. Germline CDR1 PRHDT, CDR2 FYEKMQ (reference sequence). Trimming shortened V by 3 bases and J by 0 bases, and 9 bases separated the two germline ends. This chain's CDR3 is CASSFPGSSGNTIYF. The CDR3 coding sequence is TGTGCCAGCAGCTTCCCGGGAAGCTCTGGAAACACCATATATTTT.

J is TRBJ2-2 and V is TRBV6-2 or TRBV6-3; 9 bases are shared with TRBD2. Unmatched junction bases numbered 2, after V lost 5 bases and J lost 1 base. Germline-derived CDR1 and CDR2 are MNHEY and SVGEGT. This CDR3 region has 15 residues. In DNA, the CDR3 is TGTGCCAGCAGTGTAGCGGGAGTGAACACCGGGGAGCTGTTTTTT. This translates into CASSVAGVNTGELFF.

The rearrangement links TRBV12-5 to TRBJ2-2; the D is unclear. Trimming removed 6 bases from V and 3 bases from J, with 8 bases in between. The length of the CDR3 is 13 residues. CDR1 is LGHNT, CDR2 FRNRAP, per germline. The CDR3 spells CASGLEYTGELFF. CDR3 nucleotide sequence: TGTGCTAGTGGCCTAGAATACACCGGGGAGCTGTTTTTT.

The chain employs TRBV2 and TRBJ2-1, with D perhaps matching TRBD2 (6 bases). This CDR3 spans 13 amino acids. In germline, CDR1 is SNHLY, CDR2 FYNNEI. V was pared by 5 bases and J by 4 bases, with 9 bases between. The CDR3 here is CASSRESYNEQFF. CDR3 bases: TGTGCCAGCAGTCGGGAGTCTTACAATGAGCAGTTCTTC. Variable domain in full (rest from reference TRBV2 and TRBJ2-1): EPEVTQTPSHQVTQMGQEVILRCVPISNHLYFYWYRQILGQKVEFLVSFYNNEISEKSEIFDDQFSVERPDGSNFTLKIRSTKLEDSAMYFCASSRESYNEQFFGPGTRLTVL.

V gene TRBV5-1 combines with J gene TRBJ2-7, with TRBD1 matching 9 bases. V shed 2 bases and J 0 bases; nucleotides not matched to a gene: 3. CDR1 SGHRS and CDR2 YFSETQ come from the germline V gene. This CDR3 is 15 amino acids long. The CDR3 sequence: CASSLGQGNSYEQYF. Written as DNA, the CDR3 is TGCGCCAGCAGCTTAGGACAGGGGAACTCCTACGAGCAGTACTTC.

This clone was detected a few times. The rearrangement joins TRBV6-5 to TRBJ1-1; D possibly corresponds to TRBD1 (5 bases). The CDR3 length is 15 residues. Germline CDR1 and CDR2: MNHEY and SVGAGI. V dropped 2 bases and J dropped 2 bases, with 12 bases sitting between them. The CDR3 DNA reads TGTGCCAGCAGTTACCGGTTGCGGGGCAACACTGAAGCTTTCTTT. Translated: CASSYRLRGNTEAFF.

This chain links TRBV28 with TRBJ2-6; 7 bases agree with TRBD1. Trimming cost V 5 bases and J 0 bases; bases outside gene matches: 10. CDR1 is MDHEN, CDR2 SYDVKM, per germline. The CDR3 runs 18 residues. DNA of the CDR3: TGTGCCAGCAGTGAAGACAGGGTGCTCTACTCTGGGGCCAACGTCCTGACTTTC. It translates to CASSEDRVLYSGANVLTF.

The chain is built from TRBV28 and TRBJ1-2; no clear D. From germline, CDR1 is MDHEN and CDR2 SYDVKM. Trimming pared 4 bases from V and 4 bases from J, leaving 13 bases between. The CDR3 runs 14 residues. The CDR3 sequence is CASSSVGRGYGYTF. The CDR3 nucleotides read TGTGCCAGCAGTTCTGTGGGGAGAGGCTATGGCTACACCTTC.

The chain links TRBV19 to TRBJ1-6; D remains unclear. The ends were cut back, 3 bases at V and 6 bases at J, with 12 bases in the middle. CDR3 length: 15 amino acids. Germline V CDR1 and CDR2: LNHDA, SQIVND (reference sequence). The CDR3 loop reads CASSINARGNSPLHF. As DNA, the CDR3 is TGTGCCAGTAGTATCAACGCGCGGGGTAATTCACCCCTCCACTTT.

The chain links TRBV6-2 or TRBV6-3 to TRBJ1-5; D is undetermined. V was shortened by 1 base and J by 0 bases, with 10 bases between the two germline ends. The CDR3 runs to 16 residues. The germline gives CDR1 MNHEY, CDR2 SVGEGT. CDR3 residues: CASSYFTLDSNQPQHF. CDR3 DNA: TGTGCCAGCAGTTACTTTACACTAGATAGCAATCAGCCCCAGCATTTT.

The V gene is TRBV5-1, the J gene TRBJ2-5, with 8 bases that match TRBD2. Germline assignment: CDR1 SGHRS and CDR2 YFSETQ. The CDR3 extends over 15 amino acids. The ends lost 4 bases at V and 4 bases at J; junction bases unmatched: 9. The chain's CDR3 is CASSPEVAGGETQYF. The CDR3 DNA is TGCGCCAGCAGCCCGGAGGTGGCGGGAGGAGAGACCCAGTACTTC.

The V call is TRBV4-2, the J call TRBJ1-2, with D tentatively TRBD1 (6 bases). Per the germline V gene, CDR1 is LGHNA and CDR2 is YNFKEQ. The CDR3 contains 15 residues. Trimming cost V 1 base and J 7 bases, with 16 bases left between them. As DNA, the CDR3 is TGTGCCAGCAGCCAAGGACAGGATGGTCGGGGTGGCTACACCTTC. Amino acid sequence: CASSQGQDGRGGYTF.

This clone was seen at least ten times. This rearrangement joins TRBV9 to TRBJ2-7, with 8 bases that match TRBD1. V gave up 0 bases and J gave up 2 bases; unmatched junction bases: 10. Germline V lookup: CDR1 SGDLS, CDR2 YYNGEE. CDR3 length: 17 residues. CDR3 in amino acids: CASSVGWTGKGAYEQYF. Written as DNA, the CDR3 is TGTGCCAGCAGCGTAGGGTGGACAGGGAAGGGGGCCTACGAGCAGTACTTC.

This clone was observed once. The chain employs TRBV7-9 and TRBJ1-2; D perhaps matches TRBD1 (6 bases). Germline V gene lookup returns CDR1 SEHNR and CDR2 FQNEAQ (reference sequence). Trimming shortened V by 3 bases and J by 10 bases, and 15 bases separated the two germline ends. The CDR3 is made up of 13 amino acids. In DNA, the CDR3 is TGTGCCAGCAGCTTTCGCCAGGGGCTCCTCTACACCTTC. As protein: CASSFRQGLLYTF. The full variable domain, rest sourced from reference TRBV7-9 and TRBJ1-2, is DTGVSQNPRHKITKRGQNVTFRCDPISEHNRLYWYRQTLGQGPEFLTYFQNEAQLEKSRLLSDRFSAERPKGSFSTLEIQRTEQGDSAMYLCASSFRQGLLYTFGSGTRLTVV.

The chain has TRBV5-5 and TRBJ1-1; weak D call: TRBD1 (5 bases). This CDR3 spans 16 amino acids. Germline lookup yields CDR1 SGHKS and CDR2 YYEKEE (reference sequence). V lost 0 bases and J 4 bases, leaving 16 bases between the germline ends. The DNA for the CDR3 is TGTGCCAGCAGCTTGGGGGCAGGCCGAAGGGGCACTGAAGCTTTCTTT. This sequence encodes CASSLGAGRRGTEAFF.

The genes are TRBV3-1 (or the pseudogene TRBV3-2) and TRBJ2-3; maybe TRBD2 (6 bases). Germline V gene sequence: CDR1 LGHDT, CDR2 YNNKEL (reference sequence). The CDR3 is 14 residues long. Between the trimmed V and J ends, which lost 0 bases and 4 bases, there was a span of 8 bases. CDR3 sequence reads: CASSQDGGSDTQYF. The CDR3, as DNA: TGTGCCAGCAGCCAAGACGGGGGTTCAGATACGCAGTATTTT.

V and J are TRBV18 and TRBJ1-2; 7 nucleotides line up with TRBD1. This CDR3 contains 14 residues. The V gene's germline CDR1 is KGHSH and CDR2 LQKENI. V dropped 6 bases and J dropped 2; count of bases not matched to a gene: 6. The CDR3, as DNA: TGTGCCAGCTCCGTTACAGGGGAGAACTATGGCTACACCTTC. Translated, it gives CASSVTGENYGYTF.

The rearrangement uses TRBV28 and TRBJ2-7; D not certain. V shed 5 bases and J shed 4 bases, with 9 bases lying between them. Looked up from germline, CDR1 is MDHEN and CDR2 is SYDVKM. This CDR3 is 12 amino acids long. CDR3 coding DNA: TGTGCCAGCAGTCGATCTCGGTACGAGCAGTACTTC. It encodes CASSRSRYEQYF.

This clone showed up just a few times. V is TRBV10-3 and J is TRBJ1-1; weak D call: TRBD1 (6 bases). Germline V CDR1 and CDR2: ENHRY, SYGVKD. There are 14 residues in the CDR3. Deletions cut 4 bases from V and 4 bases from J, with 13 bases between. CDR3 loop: CAISVQTGLTEAFF. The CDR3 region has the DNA TGTGCCATCAGTGTGCAAACAGGGCTCACTGAAGCTTTCTTT.

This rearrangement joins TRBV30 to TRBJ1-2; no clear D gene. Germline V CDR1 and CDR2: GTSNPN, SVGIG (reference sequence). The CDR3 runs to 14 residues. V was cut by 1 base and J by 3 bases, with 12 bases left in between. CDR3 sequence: CAWSDRGQYYGYTF. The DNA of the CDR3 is TGTGCCTGGAGTGACCGCGGGCAGTACTATGGCTACACCTTC.

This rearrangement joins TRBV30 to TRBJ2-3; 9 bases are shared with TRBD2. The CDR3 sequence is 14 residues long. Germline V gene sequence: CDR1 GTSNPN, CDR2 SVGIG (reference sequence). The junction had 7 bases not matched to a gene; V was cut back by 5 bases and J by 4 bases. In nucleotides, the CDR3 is TGTGCCTGGGCGGGGGGGTTGTGGGCAGATACGCAGTATTTT. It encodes CAWAGGLWADTQYF.

The CDR3 coding sequence is TGCGCCAGCACCCAAGGGGCCACCGACACCGGGGAGCTGTTTTTT. It is translated as CASTQGATDTGELFF. The chain uses TRBV10-2 and TRBJ2-2; a possible D gene is TRBD1 (5 bases). Per the germline V gene, CDR1 is WSHSY and CDR2 is SAAADI. Trimming left V 7 bases short and J 3 bases short, with 15 bases between. There are 15 residues in the CDR3.

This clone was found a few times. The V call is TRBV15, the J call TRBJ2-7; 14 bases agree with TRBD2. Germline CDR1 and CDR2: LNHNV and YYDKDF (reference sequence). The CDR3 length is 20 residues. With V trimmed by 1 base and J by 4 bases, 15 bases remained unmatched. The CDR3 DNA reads TGTGCCACCAGCAGAGCTCCCGGGACTAGCGGGAGATCCCCCCTTTACGAGCAGTACTTC. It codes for CATSRAPGTSGRSPLYEQYF.